These 20 T cell receptor beta chains share one sample of origin, sequenced in a study of Ad26.COV2.S vaccination and SARS-CoV-2 variants. Treatment noted: 19 received Ad26.COV2.S at low or high dose, single or two shots; roughly five received placebo; per-sample allocation not given. Following the first vaccine or placebo injection, samples were taken on day 63. TCRdb's copy holds only in-frame clones and misses some; the assay was immunoSEQ multiplex PCR. This sample has around 420,000 clones; 70% to 90% occur once, and the top ten carry about 4%. Sequences were derived from peripheral blood, sampled in a trial of Ad26.COV2.S vaccine versus placebo. These receptors were obtained from a person between 18 and 60 years old who received the Ad26.COV2.S COVID-19 vaccine or a placebo.

The chain uses TRBV5-4 and TRBJ1-4, with 9 positions matching TRBD1. Germline CDR1 is SGHNT and CDR2 is YYREEE (reference sequence). V was clipped by 4 bases and J by 6 bases; unmatched bases: 10. The CDR3 has 16 residues. The CDR3 loop is CASSRYRDRDDEKLFF. CDR3 nucleotides: TGTGCCAGCAGCAGGTACCGGGACAGGGATGATGAAAAACTGTTTTTT.

In the case of this clone: The same CDR3 arises from other DNA sequences in this sample as well. V and J are TRBV4-2 and TRBJ2-7; D unresolved. The CDR3 runs 13 residues. V lost 0 bases and J lost 4, with 7 bases in between. Germline values: CDR1 LGHNA, CDR2 YNFKEQ. The CDR3 coding sequence is TGTGCCAGCAGCCAAGAGTCAGGATACGAGCAGTACTTC. Protein: CASSQESGYEQYF.

The chain links TRBV18 to TRBJ2-7; 9 bases are a match to TRBD2. Germline V gene sequence: CDR1 KGHSH, CDR2 LQKENI. The CDR3 has 16 amino acids. V lost 2 bases and J lost 6; bases outside the gene matches: 11. The CDR3 protein is CASSPNGASGAFEQYF. The CDR3 DNA reads TGTGCCAGCTCACCAAATGGGGCTAGCGGGGCCTTCGAGCAGTACTTC.

This clone came up once. This rearrangement joins TRBV5-1 to TRBJ1-2; D is undetermined. Germline CDR1 is SGHRS and CDR2 is YFSETQ. Trimming cost V 0 bases and J 1 base, with 10 bases left between them. The CDR3 extends over 15 amino acids. CDR3 in amino acids: CASSLAIGSNYGYTF. For the CDR3, the DNA is TGCGCCAGCAGCTTGGCCATAGGGAGTAACTATGGCTACACCTTC.

The chain joins TRBV7-9 to TRBJ1-2, with D maybe TRBD1 (6 bases). Trimming cost V 5 bases and J 3 bases, with 10 bases left between them. Germline V gene sequence: CDR1 SEHNR, CDR2 FQNEAQ (reference sequence). There are 13 residues in the CDR3. The CDR3 DNA follows: TGTGCCAGCAGCCCGGACAGATACTATGGCTACACCTTC. Protein sequence: CASSPDRYYGYTF.

The CDR3, as DNA: TGTGCCAGCAGCTTATCCCGGGGGGGCACAGATACGCAGTATTTT. The encoded protein is CASSLSRGGTDTQYF. This chain connects TRBV11-2 to TRBJ2-3, with 7 nucleotides matching TRBD2. The CDR3 contains 15 residues. The germline CDR1 and CDR2 sequences are SGHAT and FQNNGV. J was trimmed by 1 base and V by 2 bases; bases with no gene match: 3.

CDR3 coding DNA: TGTGCCAGCAGCTCCCAGGGGGTAGTAGCCAACACCGGGGAGCTGTTTTTT. This sequence encodes CASSSQGVVANTGELFF. The rearrangement uses TRBV7-3 and TRBJ2-2; 7 nucleotides match TRBD1. CDR3 length: 17 residues. CDR1 is SGHTA, CDR2 FQGTGA, per germline. After removal of 4 bases from V and 2 bases from J, the junction contained 10 bases not matched to a gene.

V gene TRBV19 combines with J gene TRBJ2-3, with 7 bases matching TRBD1. The ends lost 8 bases at V and 3 bases at J; junction bases unmatched: 5. Germline loops: CDR1 LNHDA, CDR2 SQIVND (reference sequence). This CDR3 is built from 13 residues. For the CDR3, the DNA is TGTGCCAGTTATGACAGGGCGACAGATACGCAGTATTTT. This gives the protein CASYDRATDTQYF.

This clone was detected once. This chain links TRBV30 with TRBJ1-2; unclear D gene. V was cut by 2 bases and J by 2 bases, with 9 bases left in between. This CDR3 region has 13 residues. Per the germline V gene, CDR1 is GTSNPN and CDR2 is SVGIG (reference sequence). CDR3 sequence (DNA): TGTGCCTGGAGTACTGACCCGAACTATGGCTACACCTTC. Its translation is CAWSTDPNYGYTF.

Of note for this clone: Different DNA sequences within this sample yield the same CDR3. The chain joins TRBV2 to TRBJ2-3; D gene uncertain. CDR1 and CDR2 (germline): SNHLY, FYNNEI. V lost 4 bases to trimming and J lost 4 bases, with 6 bases between them. CDR3 length equals 12 residues. The CDR3 loop is CASSVWADTQYF. The CDR3 nucleotides are TGTGCCAGCAGTGTATGGGCAGATACGCAGTATTTT. Complete variable domain (other parts from reference TRBV2 and TRBJ2-3): EPEVTQTPSHQVTQMGQEVILRCVPISNHLYFYWYRQILGQKVEFLVSFYNNEISEKSEIFDDQFSVERPDGSNFTLKIRSTKLEDSAMYFCASSVWADTQYFGPGTRLTVL.

J is TRBJ1-2 and V is TRBV30, with 11 nucleotides matching TRBD1. The V gene end was trimmed by 0 bases and the J gene end by 7 bases; junction bases not matched to a gene: 7. Germline lookup yields CDR1 GTSNPN and CDR2 SVGIG (reference sequence). The CDR3 covers 15 residues. CDR3 in amino acids: CAWSVKGQGAAGYTF. The DNA of the CDR3 is TGTGCCTGGAGTGTAAAAGGACAGGGGGCAGCTGGCTACACCTTC.

The chain employs TRBV2 and TRBJ1-2, with 7 bases matching TRBD1. The CDR3 is 15 residues long. Per the germline V gene, CDR1 is SNHLY and CDR2 is FYNNEI. The junction had 5 bases not matched to a gene; V was cut back by 2 bases and J by 2 bases. CDR3 sequence (DNA): TGTGCCAGCAGTGAAAGGACAGGCACCAACTATGGCTACACCTTC. Translating gives CASSERTGTNYGYTF.

The chain is built from TRBV7-3 and TRBJ2-3; D is ambiguous. The CDR3 extends over 14 amino acids. Trimming took off 4 bases at V and 0 bases at J, with 8 bases between the two ends. Per the germline V gene, CDR1 is SGHTA and CDR2 is FQGTGA. The CDR3: CASSSVASTDTQYF. The CDR3 bases are TGTGCCAGCAGCTCCGTTGCTAGCACAGATACGCAGTATTTT. Filled out from reference TRBV7-3 and TRBJ2-3, the complete variable domain reads GAGVSQTPSNKVTEKGKYVELRCDPISGHTALYWYRQSLGQGPEFLIYFQGTGAADDSGLPNDRFFAVRPEGSVSTLKIQRTERGDSAVYLCASSSVASTDTQYFGPGTRLTVL.

This chain links TRBV6-7 with TRBJ2-7; unclear D gene. TRBV6-7 is classed as an ORF, of uncertain function. V gave up 2 bases and J gave up 2 bases, with 25 bases separating them. This CDR3 has 19 residues. The chain's CDR3 is CASSYPPNPLGSDPYEQYF. DNA for the CDR3: TGTGCCAGCAGTTACCCCCCAAACCCACTCGGGTCGGACCCCTACGAGCAGTACTTC.

In this sample, this clone turned up a few times. The chain links TRBV29-1 to TRBJ1-2; D perhaps matches TRBD1 (6 bases). The germline V gene has CDR1 SQVTM and CDR2 ANQGSEA. Trimming left V 7 bases short and J 4 bases short, with 19 bases between. This CDR3 contains 14 residues. The DNA for the CDR3 is TGCAGCGCAGAAACCCGGGGGCAAGGCTATGGCTACACCTTC. Translating gives CSAETRGQGYGYTF.

This clone has only a few counts. This rearrangement joins TRBV18 to TRBJ1-2; D is possibly TRBD1 (5 bases). The CDR3 runs to 14 residues. CDR1 and CDR2 from the germline V gene are KGHSH and LQKENI. Trimming removed 3 bases from V and 4 bases from J, with 12 bases in between. CDR3: CASSPGGRTYGYTF. In DNA form, the CDR3 reads TGTGCCAGCTCACCGGGGGGAAGAACCTATGGCTACACCTTC.

The CDR3 region is CASSRQRTGANEKLFF. CDR3 nucleotides: TGCGCCAGCAGCCGCCAACGTACAGGGGCTAATGAAAAACTGTTTTTT. J is TRBJ1-4 and V is TRBV4-1, with 7 bases identical to TRBD1. Germline assignment: CDR1 MGHRA and CDR2 YSYEKL. The V gene end was trimmed by 4 bases and the J gene end by 3 bases; junction bases not matched to a gene: 8. The CDR3 runs 16 residues.

CDR3: CASSLWVNYEQYF. CDR3 coding DNA: TGTGCCAGCAGTTTATGGGTCAATTACGAGCAGTACTTC. The chain links TRBV27 to TRBJ2-7; D is ambiguous. The CDR3 sequence is 13 residues long. V lost 1 base to trimming and J lost 4 bases, with 8 bases between them. CDR1 MNHEY and CDR2 SMNVEV come from the germline V gene (reference sequence).

This chain connects TRBV27 to TRBJ1-5; the D is unclear. This CDR3 is built from 16 residues. Germline V gene lookup returns CDR1 MNHEY and CDR2 SMNVEV (reference sequence). Trimming removed 3 bases from V and 3 bases from J, with 15 bases in between. The CDR3 DNA reads as TGTGCCAGCAGTTTGGATGGGGTCCGGCTCAATCAGCCCCAGCATTTT. Protein sequence: CASSLDGVRLNQPQHF.

The chain is built from TRBV2 and TRBJ1-2; 8 nucleotides match TRBD1. Unmatched junction bases numbered 9, after V lost 7 bases and J lost 5 bases. There are 14 residues in the CDR3. Germline V gene lookup returns CDR1 SNHLY and CDR2 FYNNEI. The CDR3 DNA reads as TGTGCCAGCATGGTCCAGGGGGCAGGTTATGGCTACACCTTC. Translating it yields CASMVQGAGYGYTF.